These 7 T cell receptor beta chains originate from one sample sequenced in a study of blood T cell repertoires in COVID-19. Profiled with immunoSEQ multiplex PCR; TCRdb holds only in-frame clones, not every one. The table includes about 130,000 clones, more than 80% detected once. Source material: PBMCs or T cells enriched from blood (not recorded which). The origin of the receptors is a man aged 50 to 59 who had recovered from COVID-19.

V usage is TRBV7-3 and J usage is TRBJ1-1; D remains unclear. The CDR3 has 13 amino acids. CDR1 SGHTA and CDR2 FQGTGA come from the germline V gene. V was shortened by 5 bases and J by 4 bases, with 11 bases between the two germline ends. The CDR3 bases are TGTGCCAGCAGCCAGCTCTCGGGCACTGAAGCTTTCTTT. This translates into CASSQLSGTEAFF.

As regards this clone: Because the CDR3 is missing its conserved closing phenylalanine or tryptophan, this is likely a read error. No DNA is shown, since the ends of the CDR3 on it are uncertain; the CDR3 is the one TCRdb lists. The genes are TRBV3-1 (or the pseudogene TRBV3-2) and TRBJ2-2; the D segment call TRBD2 is taken from the table without a DNA check. CDR1 LGHDT and CDR2 YNNKEL come from the germline V gene (reference sequence). The CDR3 is made up of 9 amino acids, end residues included. Here the CDR3 reads CASSQRPPG.

The chain carries TRBV6-5 and TRBJ1-6; D call uncertain. The CDR3 loop spans 16 amino acids. V was pared by 4 bases and J by 0 bases, with 10 bases between. Germline V lookup: CDR1 MNHEY, CDR2 SVGAGI. The CDR3 sequence is CASSSSAISYNSPLHF. The CDR3 DNA reads as TGTGCCAGCAGTTCCTCAGCAATCTCCTATAATTCACCCCTCCACTTT.

This clone has more than one count but fewer than ten. This rearrangement joins TRBV4-3 to TRBJ1-3; D is undetermined. The CDR3 extends over 15 amino acids. Germline V gene lookup returns CDR1 LGHNA and CDR2 YSLEER. The germline V and J ends were trimmed by 1 base and 1 base, with 8 bases remaining between them. CDR3 coding DNA: TGCGCCAGCAGCCAAGGAGCTTTTTCTGGAAACACCATATATTTT. Protein sequence: CASSQGAFSGNTIYF.

The V call is TRBV6-5, the J call TRBJ1-1; unclear D gene. CDR3 length: 12 residues. Between the trimmed V and J ends, which lost 6 bases and 1 base, there was a span of 6 bases. Germline CDR1 reads MNHEY; CDR2 reads SVGAGI. This CDR3 is CASRDRNTEAFF. CDR3 coding DNA: TGTGCCAGCAGAGATAGGAACACTGAAGCTTTCTTT.

The chain is built from TRBV18 and TRBJ1-1; TRBD1 matches 8 bases. The CDR3 has 16 residues. Germline trimming cut 3 bases from V and 6 bases from J; bases unmatched to any gene: 12. Per germline, CDR1 KGHSH and CDR2 LQKENI. The CDR3 bases are TGTGCCAGCTCACCCCGGGTAGGACAGGGTGGCGCTGAAGCTTTCTTT. Encoded protein: CASSPRVGQGGAEAFF.

This CDR3 is CSGLRGAGQYF. CDR3 DNA sequence: TGCAGTGGCCTTCGGGGGGCTGGGCAGTACTTC. The V gene is TRBV20-1, the J gene TRBJ2-7, with D tentatively TRBD2 (7 bases). Germline values: CDR1 DFQATT, CDR2 SNEGSKA (reference sequence). The CDR3 runs to 11 residues. V lost 7 bases and J 9 bases, leaving 16 bases between the germline ends.